This T cell receptor beta chain was captured by sequencing in a study of T cell responses to AZD1222 COVID-19 vaccine. The overall study: The analysis combined second doses at about 4 or about 12 weeks.

Profiling relied on immunoSEQ multiplex PCR, and the TCRdb table lists in-frame clones only, not all of them. This sample yields approximately 110,000 clones, of which approximately 88% are seen a single time; approximately 5% belongs to the top ten. On this clone: The target antigen is unknown.

The CDR3 has 13 residues. The trim removed 6 bases at V and 2 bases at J, leaving 2 bases unmatched. Study conclusions and caveats: Clonal diversity was possibly underestimated, and white British individuals and females predominated among donors.

The J gene is TRBJ2-5, the V gene TRBV12-3 or TRBV12-4, with 8 bases matching TRBD1. Sequences were derived from peripheral blood, sampled on day 0 of AZD1222 vaccination. The sequence derives from an adult in good health. The CDR3 bases are TGTGCCAGCAGCCGGGACAGGCAAGAGACCCAGTACTTC. It encodes CASSRDRQETQYF.